The 15 T cell receptor beta chains given below trace back to one sample, sequenced in a study of blood T cell repertoires in COVID-19. TCRdb's table, derived via immunoSEQ multiplex PCR, lists solely in-frame clones and lacks some. The sample records tens of thousands of clones, 70% to 90% being singletons. The sequencing input was peripheral blood. These receptors were collected from a woman older than 75 with COVID-19, enrolled during active disease.

This clone came up a few times. The chain has TRBV7-9 and TRBJ2-7, with 9 bases identical to TRBD2. The trim removed 1 base at V and 7 bases at J, leaving 5 bases unmatched. The CDR3 is 14 residues long. Looked up from germline, CDR1 is SEHNR and CDR2 is FQNEAQ (reference sequence). CDR3 DNA sequence: TGTGCCAGCAGCTTAGATCTAGCGGGGCTTGAGCAGTACTTC. Translation: CASSLDLAGLEQYF.

V and J are TRBV30 and TRBJ1-4, with D perhaps matching TRBD1 (5 bases). The CDR3 is 15 residues long. V lost 4 bases to trimming and J lost 5 bases, with 17 bases between them. The germline CDR1 and CDR2 sequences are GTSNPN and SVGIG (reference sequence). The CDR3 sequence is CAWNLRGGPNEKLFF. The CDR3, as DNA: TGTGCCTGGAACTTACGGGGGGGACCGAATGAAAAACTGTTTTTT.

The chain is built from TRBV24-1 and TRBJ2-2; D gene ambiguous. The V and J ends lost 4 bases and 1 base respectively, with 3 bases between them. The CDR3 has 13 residues. Per the germline V gene, CDR1 is KGHDR and CDR2 is SFDVKD. This CDR3 reads CATSDVNTGELFF. CDR3 DNA: TGTGCCACCAGTGACGTGAACACCGGGGAGCTGTTTTTT.

This chain joins TRBV29-1 and TRBJ1-1; 10 bases agree with TRBD1. The germline CDR1 and CDR2 sequences are SQVTM and ANQGSEA. The CDR3 consists of 12 residues. V gave up 4 bases and J gave up 6 bases; unmatched junction bases: 2. In DNA, the CDR3 is TGCAGCGTTGGACAGGGGGCTTCTGAAGCTTTCTTT. Encoded protein: CSVGQGASEAFF.

V gene TRBV5-1 combines with J gene TRBJ1-2, with 10 bases aligning to TRBD1. This CDR3 is 15 amino acids long. V dropped 5 bases and J dropped 8; count of bases not matched to a gene: 12. Germline CDR1 reads SGHRS; CDR2 reads YFSETQ. The CDR3 region has the DNA TGCGCCAGCAGAAAGACGACAGGGGGCCTCTGGGGCTACACCTTC. Encoded protein: CASRKTTGGLWGYTF.

V is TRBV19 and J is TRBJ2-2; 9 bases agree with TRBD1. CDR1 and CDR2 from the germline V gene are LNHDA and SQIVND (reference sequence). V shed 1 base, J shed 5 bases, and the junction held 2 bases outside the gene matches. This CDR3 region has 15 residues. CDR3 DNA sequence: TGTGCCAGTAGTATAGTGACAGGGGGAACCGGGGAGCTGTTTTTT. This translates into CASSIVTGGTGELFF.

The chain employs TRBV7-2 and TRBJ2-7, with D possibly TRBD1 on 6 matching bases. Germline V lookup: CDR1 SGHTA, CDR2 FQGNSA. V was trimmed by 6 bases and J by 1 base, leaving 19 bases between them. The CDR3 is 16 residues long. CDR3 DNA: TGTGCCAGCAGTAAAAGACCGGGACATGGTTCCTACGAGCAGTACTTC. Residues: CASSKRPGHGSYEQYF.

The chain recombines TRBV10-3 with TRBJ2-1; 8 positions agree with TRBD2. Germline V lookup: CDR1 ENHRY, CDR2 SYGVKD. V lost 2 bases to trimming and J lost 7 bases; unmatched junction nucleotides: 10. The CDR3 is made up of 16 amino acids. The CDR3 nucleotides read TGTGCCATCAGTGAGCCCGGGGGGGCCCTTAAGAATGAGCAGTTCTTC. It translates to CAISEPGGALKNEQFF.

This rearrangement joins TRBV7-9 to TRBJ1-2; D call uncertain. Germline CDR1 reads SEHNR; CDR2 reads FQNEAQ (reference sequence). The CDR3 sequence is 11 residues long. V shed 3 bases and J shed 6 bases, with 5 bases lying between them. The CDR3 DNA follows: TGTGCCAGCAGCTTGGGCAATGGCTACACCTTC. Amino acid sequence: CASSLGNGYTF.

This chain links TRBV20-1 with TRBJ2-3, with 13 positions matching TRBD2. The V segment lost 5 bases and the J segment 2 bases; nucleotides outside the gene matches: 7. Germline V lookup: CDR1 DFQATT, CDR2 SNEGSKA (reference sequence). The CDR3 consists of 16 residues. The CDR3 reads CSAGGLAGANTDTQYF. Written as DNA, the CDR3 is TGCAGTGCTGGTGGACTAGCGGGGGCCAACACAGATACGCAGTATTTT.

This chain connects TRBV10-2 to TRBJ2-2; D call uncertain. Trimming shortened V by 8 bases and J by 4 bases, and 11 bases separated the two germline ends. CDR3 size: 13 residues. CDR1 and CDR2 (germline): WSHSY, SAAADI. CDR3 bases: TGCGCCAGCGCGGTGGTTACCACCGGGGAGCTGTTTTTT. Protein sequence: CASAVVTTGELFF.

The chain has TRBV2 and TRBJ1-5; D is perhaps TRBD1 (5 bases). Germline V CDR1 and CDR2: SNHLY, FYNNEI. V was pared by 2 bases and J by 5 bases, with 13 bases between. CDR3 length: 15 residues. CDR3 amino acids: CASSELQGGHQPQHF. DNA for the CDR3: TGTGCCAGCAGTGAATTGCAGGGTGGGCATCAGCCCCAGCATTTT.

This clone was seen only once. The chain combines TRBV19 with TRBJ1-3; 8 bases align to TRBD1. This CDR3 is 14 amino acids long. Germline V gene lookup returns CDR1 LNHDA and CDR2 SQIVND (reference sequence). With 10 bases clipped from V and 0 bases from J, the junction kept 5 bases outside the gene matches. CDR3 residues: CATGQGSSGNTIYF. For the CDR3, the DNA is TGTGCCACCGGACAGGGAAGCTCTGGAAACACCATATATTTT.

The rearrangement links TRBV15 to TRBJ1-1; D may be TRBD1 (6 bases). Trimming left V 2 bases short and J 1 base short, with 8 bases between. Germline V lookup: CDR1 LNHNV, CDR2 YYDKDF (reference sequence). There are 14 residues in the CDR3. CDR3 sequence (DNA): TGTGCCACCAGCAGACAGGGGAAGAACACTGAAGCTTTCTTT. Translating it yields CATSRQGKNTEAFF. Together with reference TRBV15 and TRBJ1-1, the CDR3 gives the full variable domain: DAMVIQNPRYQVTQFGKPVTLSCSQTLNHNVMYWYQQKSSQAPKLLFHYYDKDFNNEADTPDNFQSRRPNTSFCFLDIRSPGLGDTAMYLCATSRQGKNTEAFFGQGTRLTVV.

The rearrangement uses TRBV12-3 or TRBV12-4 and TRBJ2-2; no firm D call. The CDR3 loop spans 12 amino acids. Trimming removed 1 base at V and 7 bases at J, with 4 bases between. CDR3 coding DNA: TGTGCCAGCAGTTTAGATATCGGGGAGCTGTTTTTT. Translating gives CASSLDIGELFF.